This paragraph covers one TCR beta chain sequence. Its antigen remains unidentified. Only in-frame clones appear in the TCRdb table, and some are missing; sequencing was by immunoSEQ multiplex PCR. In the table there are over 300,000 clones, about four fifths of which are singletons. Described treatment: some 19 received Ad26.COV2.S at low or high dose, single or two shots; five or six received placebo; per-sample allocation not given. Day 63 after the first vaccine or placebo injection was the time point for sampling. This entry is derived from a study of Ad26.COV2.S vaccination and SARS-CoV-2 variants. Background on the study: Once, or twice with 56 days between doses, Ad26.COV2.S was given intramuscularly. Whole-study results and caveats: Analyses of TCR breadth and depth may have underestimated total T cell responses.

Germline V CDR1 and CDR2: LNHDA, SQIVND (reference sequence). This CDR3 has 12 residues. V was pared by 3 bases and J by 12 bases, with 13 bases between. The source of this sequence is a person aged 18-65 years who received the Ad26.COV2.S COVID-19 vaccine or a placebo. The genes are TRBV19 and TRBJ2-3; TRBD1 is a possible D gene (6 bases). The specimen was peripheral blood, collected in a trial of Ad26.COV2.S vaccine versus placebo. CDR3 sequence (DNA): TGTGCCAGTAGTATTCGGCAGGGGAGTCAGTATTTT. This gives the protein CASSIRQGSQYF.